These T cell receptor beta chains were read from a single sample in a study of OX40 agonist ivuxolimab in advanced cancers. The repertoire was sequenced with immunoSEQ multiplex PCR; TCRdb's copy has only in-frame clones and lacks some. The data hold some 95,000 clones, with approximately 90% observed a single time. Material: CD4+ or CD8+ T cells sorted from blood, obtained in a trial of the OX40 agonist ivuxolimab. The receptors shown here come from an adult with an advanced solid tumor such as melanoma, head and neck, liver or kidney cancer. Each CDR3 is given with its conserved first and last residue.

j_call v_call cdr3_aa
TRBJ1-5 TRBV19 CASRDRSNQPQHF
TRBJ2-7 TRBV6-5 CASRGASSGSYEQYF
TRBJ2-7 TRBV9 CASSVAAGASGEQYF
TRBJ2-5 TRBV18 CASSPDLYQETQYF
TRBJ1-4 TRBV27 CASSLYSAANEKLFF
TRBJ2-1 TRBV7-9 CASSLVPRYEQFF
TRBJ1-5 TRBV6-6 CASSYSIFVDQPQHF
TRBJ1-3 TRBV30 CASRRQSSGNTIYF
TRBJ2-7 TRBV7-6 CASSLAGGLYEQYF
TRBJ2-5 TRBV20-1 CSASNPETQYF
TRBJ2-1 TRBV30 CAWSYLGTSYYNEQFF
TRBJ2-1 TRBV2 CASSERRELGEQFF
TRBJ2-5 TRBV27 CASSLWGNQETQYF
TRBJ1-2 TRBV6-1 CASSAQGDYGYTF
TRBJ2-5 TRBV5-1 CASSRDGTGGTVETQYF
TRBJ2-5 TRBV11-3 CASSWGQSPWYQETQYF
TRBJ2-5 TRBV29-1 CSAQGGGETQYF
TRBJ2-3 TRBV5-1 CASSLGGDSTDTQYF
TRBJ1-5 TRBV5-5 CASSSSPDDQPQHF
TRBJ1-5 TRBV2 CASSTHDRVYQPQHF
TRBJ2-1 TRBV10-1 CASSDRAPYNEQFF
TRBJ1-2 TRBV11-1 CASSQQRLYGYTF
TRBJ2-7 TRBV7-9 CASSPGHNEQYF
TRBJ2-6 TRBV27 CASSLVRQGALGANVLTF
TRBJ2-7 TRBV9 CASSVSERYEQYF
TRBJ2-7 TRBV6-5 CASRSTRDRSYEQYF
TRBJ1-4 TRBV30 CAWSVVWGRATNEKLFF
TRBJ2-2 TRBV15 CATSRDKGTGELFF
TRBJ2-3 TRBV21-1 CASSKLPGGPFRDTQYF
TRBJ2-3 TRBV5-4 CATQKTGTDTQYF
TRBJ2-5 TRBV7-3 CASSLHGGEETQYF
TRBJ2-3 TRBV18 CASSPGETSRATQYF
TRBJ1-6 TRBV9 CASSRWDNSNSPLHF
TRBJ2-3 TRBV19 CASSIGGDRDTQYF
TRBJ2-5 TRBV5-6 CASSFGLAEETQYF
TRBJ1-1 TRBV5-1 CASSLSGQGLTEAFF
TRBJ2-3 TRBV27 CASSTTRGLAGADTQYF
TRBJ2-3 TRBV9 CASSVWLGQGGDTQYF
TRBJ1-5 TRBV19 CASSTGGAGGYNQPQHF
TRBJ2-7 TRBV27 CASSFPGTGMGYEQYF
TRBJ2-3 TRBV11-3 CASSLGQGETDTQYF
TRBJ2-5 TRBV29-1 CSVEAGEQQETQYF
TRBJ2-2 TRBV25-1 CASSLRQGISTGELFF
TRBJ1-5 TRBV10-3 CASRAGTGLTSSQPQHF
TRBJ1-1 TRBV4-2 CASSPRQGENTEAFF
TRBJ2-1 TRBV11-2 CASSLDPQRGGNEQFF
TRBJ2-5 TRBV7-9 CASSRGTVQETQYF
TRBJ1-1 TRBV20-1 CRPYNTEAFF
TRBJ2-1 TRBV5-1 CASSLDDEQFF
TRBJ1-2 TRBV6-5 CASSYGGATNYGYTF
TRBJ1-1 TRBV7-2 CASSSDRVTEAFF
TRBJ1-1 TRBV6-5 CASKLTVGNTEAFF
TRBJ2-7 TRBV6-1 CASSIGEAYEQYF
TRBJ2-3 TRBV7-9 CASSAIRGDTQYF
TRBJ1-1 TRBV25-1 CASSERINTEAFF
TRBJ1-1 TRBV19 CASKFVSRNTEAFF
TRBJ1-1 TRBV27 CASSLRSAGGSTEAFF
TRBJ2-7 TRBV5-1 CASSRDRSYEQYF